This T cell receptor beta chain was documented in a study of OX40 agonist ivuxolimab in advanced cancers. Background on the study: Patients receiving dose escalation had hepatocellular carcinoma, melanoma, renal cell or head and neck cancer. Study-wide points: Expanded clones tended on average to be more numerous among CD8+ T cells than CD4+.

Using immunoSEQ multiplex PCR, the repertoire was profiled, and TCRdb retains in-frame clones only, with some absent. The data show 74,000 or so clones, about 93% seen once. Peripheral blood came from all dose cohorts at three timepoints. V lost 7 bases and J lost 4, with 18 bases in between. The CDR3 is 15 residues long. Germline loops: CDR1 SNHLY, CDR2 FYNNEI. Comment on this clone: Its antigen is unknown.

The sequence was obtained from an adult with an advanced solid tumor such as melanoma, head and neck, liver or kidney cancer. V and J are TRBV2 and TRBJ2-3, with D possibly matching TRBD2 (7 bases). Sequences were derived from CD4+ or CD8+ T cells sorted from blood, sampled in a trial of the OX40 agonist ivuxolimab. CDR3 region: CASTSQGGGADTQYF. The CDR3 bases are TGTGCCAGCACCTCTCAGGGAGGGGGGGCAGATACGCAGTATTTT.